This TCR beta chain was captured in a study of blood T cells in healthy people across ages. Study-level points and caveats: Donor CMV status, an unknown factor, possibly confounded changes in expanded clonotypes. Versus aged donors, long-lived donors had higher diversity and more naive CD4+ cells. Observed TCR beta diversity per million T cells went down as age went up. This fall followed a roughly linear course with age.

Extraction of total RNA produced a minimum of 5 micrograms from each sample. Notes on this clonotype: Its cognate antigen is unknown.

Germline V gene sequence: CDR1 LGHDT, CDR2 YNNKEL (reference sequence). V was shortened by 4 bases and J by 11 bases, with 14 bases between the two germline ends. This CDR3 is 12 amino acids long. Next came a second PCR, run for about 7 to 12 cycles, which used a sample-barcoded 5' primer along with a J-beta primer mix. TCRdb itself ran the 5' RACE reads through MiXCR, one entry per CDR3 protein. The sample holds 920,000 or so distinct CDR3 sequences, more than 40% seen once. This clonotype was sampled from a woman aged 55-75 years in good health. The genes are TRBV3-1 and TRBJ1-1; D might be TRBD1 (5 bases). Sequencing used blood. The chain's CDR3 is CASSPGQPMAFF. For the CDR3, the DNA is TGTGCCAGCAGCCCCGGACAACCCATGGCTTTCTTT.